A selection of T cell receptor beta chains follows, all from one sample in a study of blood T cell repertoires in COVID-19. The table came from immunoSEQ multiplex PCR; TCRdb's copy has only in-frame clones and leaves some out. The data contain around 64,000 clones, around 84% of them singletons. Sequencing was done on a sample of peripheral blood. The receptor source for this set is a man aged 45 to 65 with active COVID-19. CDR3s include the opening cysteine and the closing phenylalanine or tryptophan. The D gene is left open where the match is weak. The size of a clone is reported for some rows only, either as once, few or many, or as a class for expanded clones.

d_call,clone_size,v_call,j_call,cdr3_aa,cdr3_nt
TRBD2,once,TRBV19,TRBJ2-1,CATSSLAGAMDEQFF,TGTGCCACATCTTCCCTAGCGGGAGCTATGGATGAGCAGTTCTTC
NA,once,TRBV20-1,TRBJ1-4,CSASVPQGGGKLFF,TGCAGTGCTAGTGTTCCGCAGGGAGGCGGAAAACTGTTTTTT
NA,NA,TRBV28,TRBJ2-3,CASRATWGAQYF,TGTGCCAGCAGAGCGACCTGGGGGGCGCAGTATTTT
NA,NA,TRBV15,TRBJ2-7,CATSREAGIIYEQYF,TGTGCCACCAGCAGAGAGGCCGGGATCATCTACGAGCAGTACTTC
NA,NA,TRBV3-1/TRBV3-2,TRBJ1-1,CASRKQGTNTEAFF,TGTGCCAGCAGAAAACAGGGAACGAACACTGAAGCTTTCTTT
NA,NA,TRBV6-5,TRBJ1-6,CASFSDRYNSPLHF,TGTGCCAGTTTTTCGGACAGATATAATTCACCCCTCCACTTT
NA,NA,TRBV11-2,TRBJ1-4,CASRYRENEKLFF,TGTGCCAGCAGGTACAGGGAAAATGAAAAACTGTTTTTT
NA,NA,TRBV27,TRBJ2-3,CASSPHRDNTDTQYF,TGTGCCAGCAGTCCCCACAGGGACAACACAGATACGCAGTATTTT
NA,NA,TRBV13,TRBJ2-7,CASSFRGSGEQYF,TGTGCCAGCAGCTTCCGGGGGAGCGGCGAGCAGTACTTC
NA,few,TRBV6-2/TRBV6-3,TRBJ2-7,CASSQTGESYEQYF,TGTGCCAGCAGCCAAACCGGGGAGAGTTACGAGCAGTACTTC
NA,NA,TRBV6-5,TRBJ2-1,CASSYNYDPGYNEQFF,TGTGCCAGCAGTTACAATTATGATCCGGGGTACAATGAGCAGTTCTTC
NA,NA,TRBV9,TRBJ2-1,CASSVVAGARDEQFF,TGTGCCAGCAGCGTAGTGGCAGGGGCCCGCGATGAGCAGTTCTTC
TRBD1,few,TRBV28,TRBJ1-5,CASSLPQGTDQHF,TGTGCCAGCAGTTTACCCCAGGGGACAGACCAGCATTTT
TRBD2,NA,TRBV19,TRBJ2-2,CASSTGTRQTSGRGPTGELFF,TGTGCCAGTAGTACCGGGACACGGCAGACTAGCGGGAGGGGCCCCACCGGGGAGCTGTTTTTT
TRBD2,NA,TRBV9,TRBJ2-3,CASSVSGGADTQYF,TGTGCCAGCAGCGTGTCGGGGGGGGCAGATACGCAGTATTTT
TRBD1,NA,TRBV10-3,TRBJ1-4,CAIQDRVDEKLFF,TGTGCCATCCAGGACAGGGTAGACGAAAAACTGTTTTTT
NA,NA,TRBV14,TRBJ2-3,CASSQDSSGTDTQYF,TGTGCCAGCAGCCAAGATTCGAGCGGCACAGATACGCAGTATTTT
TRBD1,NA,TRBV19,TRBJ2-2,CASSPTGPHTGELFF,TGTGCCAGTAGTCCGACAGGGCCTCACACCGGGGAGCTGTTTTTT
NA,NA,TRBV7-2,TRBJ2-5,CASSLGREQETQYF,TGTGCCAGCAGCTTAGGGAGGGAGCAAGAGACCCAGTACTTC
TRBD1,NA,TRBV10-3,TRBJ2-7,CAISDAPGQGYF,TGTGCCATCAGTGATGCGCCGGGACAGGGTTACTTC
TRBD1,NA,TRBV7-8,TRBJ2-7,CASRLSRDRGGEQYF,TGTGCCAGCAGGTTGTCGCGGGACAGGGGGGGCGAGCAGTACTTC
NA,NA,TRBV5-8,TRBJ1-5,CASSPLASYSNQPQHF,TGTGCCAGCAGCCCCCTGGCCAGTTATAGCAATCAGCCCCAGCATTTT
TRBD1,NA,TRBV19,TRBJ1-6,CASSPTHRGRRNSPLHF,TGTGCCAGTAGTCCAACACACAGGGGGCGCCGGAATTCACCCCTCCACTTT
TRBD2,NA,TRBV10-1,TRBJ2-5,CASSGSGGLEETQYF,TGCGCCAGCAGTGGGAGCGGGGGCCTTGAAGAGACCCAGTACTTC
TRBD2,NA,TRBV5-1,TRBJ2-3,CASSSPGTSSRNTQYF,TGCGCCAGCAGCTCTCCCGGGACTAGCTCAAGAAATACGCAGTATTTT
TRBD1,NA,TRBV19,TRBJ1-5,CASRDRGDQPQHF,TGTGCCAGTAGGGACAGGGGGGATCAGCCCCAGCATTTT
TRBD1,NA,TRBV10-3,TRBJ1-2,CAIGGQVNYGYTF,TGTGCCATCGGCGGACAGGTTAACTATGGCTACACCTTC
NA,NA,TRBV19,TRBJ2-2,CASSTPVTGNTGELFF,TGTGCCAGTAGTACCCCCGTGACGGGAAACACCGGGGAGCTGTTTTTT
TRBD2,few,TRBV6-1,TRBJ2-7,CASSEVSGGPYEQYF,TGTGCCAGCAGTGAAGTCAGCGGGGGCCCCTACGAGCAGTACTTC
TRBD2,NA,TRBV5-1,TRBJ2-7,CASSQRTSGVSYEQYF,TGCGCCAGCAGCCAAAGAACTAGCGGAGTCTCCTACGAGCAGTACTTC
TRBD1,NA,TRBV7-9,TRBJ2-2,CASSPRRQGANTGELFF,TGTGCCAGCAGCCCAAGGCGACAGGGGGCGAACACCGGGGAGCTGTTTTTT
NA,NA,TRBV2,TRBJ1-2,CASRMETDGYTF,TGTGCCAGCAGGATGGAGACAGATGGCTACACCTTC